Presented here are 22 T cell receptor beta chains from one specimen sequenced in a study of blood T cell repertoires in COVID-19. Here immunoSEQ multiplex PCR was the method, and the copy in TCRdb shows in-frame clones only, minus some. The sample records around 200,000 clones, approximately 81% being singletons. Sequenced: peripheral blood. The receptors come from a person between 65 and 80 years old with COVID-19, enrolled during active disease.

This clone was detected once. Other DNA sequences in this sample translate to the same CDR3. The rearrangement links TRBV9 to TRBJ1-2; D call uncertain. Germline CDR1 is SGDLS and CDR2 is YYNGEE. There are 15 residues in the CDR3. Trimming pared 4 bases from V and 4 bases from J, leaving 17 bases between. The CDR3 sequence is CASSQETGGVYGYTF. The CDR3 DNA follows: TGTGCCAGCAGCCAAGAGACTGGCGGAGTCTATGGCTACACCTTC.

This chain links TRBV4-1 with TRBJ1-2; TRBD1 is a possible D gene (6 bases). Germline V CDR1 and CDR2: MGHRA, YSYEKL. This CDR3 has 15 amino acids. The germline V and J ends were trimmed by 4 bases and 5 bases, with 17 bases remaining between them. The CDR3 DNA reads TGCGCCAGCAGCCCAGTACAGGGTAGGGGTTATGGCTACACCTTC. This translates into CASSPVQGRGYGYTF.

The J gene is TRBJ2-1, the V gene TRBV2; 9 nucleotides match TRBD1. The ends lost 4 bases at V and 6 bases at J; junction bases unmatched: 4. The CDR3 consists of 14 residues. CDR1 is SNHLY, CDR2 FYNNEI, per germline. The DNA for the CDR3 is TGTGCCAGCAGTGTGGGGACAGGGTCCAATGAGCAGTTCTTC. Translating gives CASSVGTGSNEQFF.

The chain is built from TRBV3-1 (or the pseudogene TRBV3-2) and TRBJ1-4; 7 bases fit TRBD1. This CDR3 is 16 amino acids long. Germline values: CDR1 LGHDT, CDR2 YNNKEL (reference sequence). The V gene end was trimmed by 3 bases and the J gene end by 5 bases; junction bases not matched to a gene: 9. CDR3 sequence reads: CASSQHPGQPNEKLFF. The CDR3 DNA is TGTGCCAGCAGCCAGCACCCGGGACAGCCAAATGAAAAACTGTTTTTT.

The CDR3 DNA reads TGCGCCAGCAGGAAAGCCGTGGACAGAGACACTGAAGCTTTCTTT. Protein sequence: CASRKAVDRDTEAFF. This sequence joins TRBV4-3 and TRBJ1-1, with a possible D match to TRBD1 (6 bases). Deletions cut 6 bases from V and 3 bases from J, with 17 bases between. The CDR3 runs 15 residues. Germline values: CDR1 LGHNA, CDR2 YSLEER.

The chain combines TRBV5-1 with TRBJ1-1; a possible D gene is TRBD1 (6 bases). This CDR3 region has 13 residues. Germline values: CDR1 SGHRS, CDR2 YFSETQ. Trimming pared 4 bases from V and 3 bases from J, leaving 10 bases between. In DNA form, the CDR3 reads TGCGCCAGCAGCCGTTCAGGGGACACTGAAGCTTTCTTT. Translation: CASSRSGDTEAFF.

V is TRBV27 and J is TRBJ1-1, with unresolved D. CDR1 and CDR2 (germline): MNHEY, SMNVEV (reference sequence). CDR3 length equals 13 residues. Trimming pared 3 bases from V and 4 bases from J, leaving 9 bases between. The CDR3 sequence: CASSLISSTEAFF. CDR3 DNA sequence: TGTGCCAGCAGTTTGATCAGTTCCACTGAAGCTTTCTTT.

This clone was picked up a small number of times. The rearrangement joins TRBV19 to TRBJ2-2; the D gene is possibly TRBD1 (5 bases). The CDR3 runs 15 residues. Per germline, CDR1 LNHDA and CDR2 SQIVND (reference sequence). V was shortened by 3 bases and J by 3 bases, with 11 bases between the two germline ends. The CDR3 protein is CASSIAGRDTGELFF. The CDR3 DNA is TGTGCCAGTAGTATCGCAGGCAGGGACACCGGGGAGCTGTTTTTT.

The CDR3, as DNA: TGTGCCAGTAGTATCTACAGGGGGAGAGACACTGAAGCTTTCTTT. This gives the protein CASSIYRGRDTEAFF. The chain carries TRBV19 and TRBJ1-1, with TRBD1 matching 8 bases. J was trimmed by 3 bases and V by 3 bases; bases with no gene match: 6. The CDR3 contains 15 residues. CDR1 and CDR2 (germline): LNHDA, SQIVND (reference sequence).

The chain joins TRBV29-1 to TRBJ1-2; 9 positions match TRBD1. Germline assignment: CDR1 SQVTM and CDR2 ANQGSEA. Trimming took 4 bases from V and 0 from J; bases not matched to a gene: 9. The CDR3 is 16 residues long. This CDR3 is CSVVGSRDRANYGYTF. The CDR3 nucleotides read TGCAGCGTTGTAGGTTCGCGGGACAGGGCTAACTATGGCTACACCTTC.

The chain has TRBV2 and TRBJ2-3; no clear D gene. The CDR3 length is 13 residues. Trimming shortened V by 10 bases and J by 2 bases, and 13 bases separated the two germline ends. Per the germline V gene, CDR1 is SNHLY and CDR2 is FYNNEI. The CDR3 DNA reads as TGTGCCATCTCCCCCGTAAACACAGATACGCAGTATTTT. Translating gives CAISPVNTDTQYF.

The V and J genes are TRBV4-1 and TRBJ1-5, with 9 nucleotides matching TRBD1. This CDR3 contains 15 residues. Germline lookup yields CDR1 MGHRA and CDR2 YSYEKL. J lost 4 bases, V lost 2 bases, and 3 bases had no gene match. CDR3 DNA: TGCGCCAGCAGCCAACGGACAGGGGAAAATCAGCCCCAGCATTTT. Residues: CASSQRTGENQPQHF.

This clone has just one count. This chain connects TRBV6-5 to TRBJ2-1; TRBD2 agrees at 10 bases. J was trimmed by 8 bases and V by 6 bases; bases with no gene match: 7. Germline V gives CDR1 MNHEY, CDR2 SVGAGI. The CDR3 consists of 14 residues. The CDR3 protein is CASRISSGSYEQFF. The CDR3 region has the DNA TGTGCCAGCAGGATTTCTAGCGGGAGCTATGAGCAGTTCTTC.

Only one count was recorded for this clone. This sequence joins TRBV18 and TRBJ1-4; 8 nucleotides match TRBD1. The germline CDR1 and CDR2 sequences are KGHSH and LQKENI. This CDR3 is 15 amino acids long. V lost 3 bases and J lost 6; bases outside the gene matches: 6. This CDR3 reads CASSPDQGADEKLFF. DNA for the CDR3: TGTGCCAGCTCACCCGACCAGGGGGCGGATGAAAAACTGTTTTTT.

This clone was observed a handful of times. The chain carries TRBV7-8 and TRBJ1-1; 9 nucleotides agree with TRBD1. The trim removed 5 bases at V and 1 base at J, leaving 2 bases unmatched. This CDR3 is built from 14 residues. The germline CDR1 and CDR2 sequences are SGHVS and FQNEAQ. The CDR3 sequence: CASSGTGQNTEAFF. The CDR3 nucleotides are TGTGCCAGCAGCGGGACAGGGCAGAACACTGAAGCTTTCTTT.

This sequence joins TRBV6-5 and TRBJ2-7, with D perhaps TRBD1 (6 bases). This CDR3 has 13 residues. V dropped 8 bases and J dropped 6 bases, with 17 bases sitting between them. From germline, CDR1 is MNHEY and CDR2 SVGAGI. The DNA for the CDR3 is TGTGCCAGCGGGGCCGCAGGGGTTCGCGAGCAGTACTTC. It translates to CASGAAGVREQYF.

The table lists this clone with a count of one. The V call is TRBV28, the J call TRBJ1-5, with 11 bases aligning to TRBD1. V lost 2 bases, J lost 6 bases, and 9 bases stayed unmatched. Germline assignment: CDR1 MDHEN and CDR2 SYDVKM. The CDR3 runs to 17 residues. Written as DNA, the CDR3 is TGTGCCAGCAGTTTAGATAGTCGGGACAGGGGGTTTCAGCCCCAGCATTTT. Its translation is CASSLDSRDRGFQPQHF.

The chain has TRBV7-2 and TRBJ1-4; tentative D call: TRBD1 (6 bases). The CDR3 is 14 residues long. CDR1 SGHTA and CDR2 FQGNSA come from the germline V gene. With 6 bases removed from V and 5 bases from J, the gap between germline ends came to 13 bases. The DNA for the CDR3 is TGTGCCAGCAGTGTGACAGGAGACAATGAAAAACTGTTTTTT. This sequence encodes CASSVTGDNEKLFF.

This sequence joins TRBV3-1 (or the pseudogene TRBV3-2) and TRBJ1-5; 8 nucleotides line up with TRBD1. This CDR3 comprises 19 residues. After removal of 1 base from V and 0 bases from J, the junction contained 11 bases not matched to a gene. Germline V gene data show CDR1 as LGHDT and CDR2 as YNNKEL (reference sequence). The CDR3 DNA follows: TGTGCCAGCAGCCAAGGAGTCTGTGACAGGGGCCTTAGCAATCAGCCCCAGCATTTT. Its protein is CASSQGVCDRGLSNQPQHF.

CDR3 protein: CASSQIIQTSVTYEQYF. CDR3 nucleotides: TGTGCCAGCAGCCAGATAATCCAGACTAGCGTAACCTACGAGCAGTACTTC. The rearrangement joins TRBV4-2 to TRBJ2-7; 8 bases map to TRBD2. Germline V gives CDR1 LGHNA, CDR2 YNFKEQ. J lost 2 bases, V lost 3 bases, and 12 bases had no gene match. The CDR3 totals 17 residues.

The genes are TRBV5-1 and TRBJ1-6, with a tentative D call TRBD1 (5 bases). CDR3 length equals 14 residues. In germline, CDR1 is SGHRS, CDR2 YFSETQ. Trimming removed 2 bases at V and 7 bases at J, with 10 bases between. The CDR3 region is CASSFQGRNSPLHF. The CDR3 nucleotides read TGCGCCAGCAGCTTTCAGGGAAGGAATTCACCCCTCCACTTT.

V gene TRBV28 combines with J gene TRBJ2-7, with 9 positions matching TRBD1. The CDR3 is 14 residues long. Germline CDR1 reads MDHEN; CDR2 reads SYDVKM. With 1 base clipped from V and 4 bases from J, the junction kept 2 bases outside the gene matches. The CDR3 sequence: CASSLSGTGYEQYF. The CDR3 DNA follows: TGTGCCAGCAGTTTATCGGGGACAGGGTACGAGCAGTACTTC.